Listed below are T cell receptor beta chains from one sample, sequenced in a study of T cells in Graves' hyperthyroidism and ophthalmopathy. A single record per CDR3 protein comes from TCRdb applying MiXCR to the multiplex PCR reads. The data show approximately 600,000 distinct CDR3 sequences, with 15% to 20% seen just once and about 3.8% held by the top ten. Sequences were obtained from blood. Every receptor here comes from a woman aged 25-40 years with Graves' hyperthyroidism. Both conserved end residues are part of each CDR3. Fields, in order: J gene, clone size, V gene, D gene, CDR3 DNA, CDR3 protein. The D gene is left open where the match is weak. Clone sizes are given selectively: once, few, many, or a class where the clone is expanded.

TRBJ2-7 many TRBV2 - TGTGCCAGCAAGGGTGGGGACCACTACGAGCAGTACTTC CASKGGDHYEQYF
TRBJ1-5 - TRBV2 - TGTGCCAGCAGCGACCCTTCGGGGGGTTATCAGCCCCAGCATTTT CASSDPSGGYQPQHF
TRBJ2-7 many TRBV6-1 TRBD2 TGTGCCAGCAACCTCTTGCGGGAGGGGTACGAGCAGTACTTC CASNLLREGYEQYF
TRBJ2-7 - TRBV18 - TGTGCCAGCTCTACGTACACAGAGACCTACGAGCAGTACTTC CASSTYTETYEQYF
TRBJ1-1 many TRBV28 - TGTGCCAGCAGGGTTCTTGTAGGGGAAGCTTTCTTT CASRVLVGEAFF
TRBJ1-2 - TRBV6-1 TRBD1 TGTGCCAGCAGTGAAAGGAGCACCGGGACAGGGGGGAGTGGCTACACCTTC CASSERSTGTGGSGYTF
TRBJ1-3 many TRBV2 - TGTGCCAGCAGTCAACAGTACTCTGGAAACACCATATATTTT CASSQQYSGNTIYF
TRBJ2-3 many TRBV12-3/TRBV12-4 - TGTGCCAGCAGCCCCAGGCTGGGGTGGACCTACGATACGCAGTATTTT CASSPRLGWTYDTQYF
TRBJ1-3 many TRBV11-2 - TGTGCCAGCAGTCCGGGGATCTCTGGAAACACCATATATTTT CASSPGISGNTIYF
TRBJ1-3 many TRBV12-3/TRBV12-4 - TGTGCCAGCAGGCCTGGCGAAGGGTACGGAAACACCATATATTTT CASRPGEGYGNTIYF
TRBJ2-7 few TRBV19 - TGTGCCAGTAGTATGTCGGACAGCGCCTACGAGCAGTACTTC CASSMSDSAYEQYF
TRBJ2-5 many TRBV7-2 - TGTGCCAGCAGCAAGCGGACGCCCACCCAAGAGACCCAGTACTTC CASSKRTPTQETQYF
TRBJ2-7 few TRBV6-1 TRBD2 TGTGCCAGCAGGGACCTAGCGGGAGTACTCTACGAGCAGTACTTC CASRDLAGVLYEQYF
TRBJ2-5 - TRBV29-1 - TGCAGCGTTATAGGAGGGGGCCGACAAGAGACCCAGTACTTC CSVIGGGRQETQYF
TRBJ1-3 - TRBV20-1 - TGCAGTGCTATTCCCCCGGGGACTTCCTCTGGAAACACCATATATTTT CSAIPPGTSSGNTIYF
TRBJ1-1 few TRBV19 TRBD1 TGTGCCAGTACCCTGGGACAGGGGAACACTGAAGCTTTCTTT CASTLGQGNTEAFF
TRBJ1-4 many TRBV5-1 - TGCGCCAGCAGCCTCTCGACCCCGTGGAGTGAAAAACTGTTTTTT CASSLSTPWSEKLFF
TRBJ2-7 many TRBV28 - TGTGCCAGCAGTGAACAGAATTTCTACGAGCAGTACTTC CASSEQNFYEQYF
TRBJ2-3 few TRBV20-1 TRBD2 TGCAGAATCTACGGAACGACGGGGAGGGCCGAGACAGATACGCAGTATTTT CRIYGTTGRAETDTQYF
TRBJ1-1 many TRBV30 - TGTGCCTGGAGAGACGAGGGGCAGGGAGGGTTTTCTTTCTTT CAWRDEGQGGFSFF
TRBJ1-1 - TRBV5-5 - TGTGCCAGCAGCTTGGATCTGGGGCGGATCACTGAAGCTTTCTTT CASSLDLGRITEAFF
TRBJ2-7 many TRBV19 TRBD1 TGTGCCAGTAGTGTCCGGGACAGGAGCTCCTACGAGCAGTACTTC CASSVRDRSSYEQYF
TRBJ2-6 few TRBV2 - TGTGCCAGCAGTGTCAGGGCTGGGGCCAACGTCCTGACTTTC CASSVRAGANVLTF
TRBJ2-3 - TRBV20-1 - TGCAGTGCCGCGACAGATACGCAGTATTTT CSAATDTQYF
TRBJ2-1 many TRBV5-1 TRBD2 TGCGCCAGCAGCTTGCGAGCGGGAGGTCAGAATGAGCAGTTCTTC CASSLRAGGQNEQFF
TRBJ1-2 few TRBV12-3/TRBV12-4 - TGTGCCAGCAGTTTTCCCGGCGGCTATGGCTACACCTTC CASSFPGGYGYTF
TRBJ2-1 many TRBV20-1 TRBD2 TGCAGTGCTAGTCCGAACGCGGGGGATGAGCAGTTCTTC CSASPNAGDEQFF
TRBJ2-3 - TRBV20-1 TRBD2 TGCAGTGCTAGAACTAGCGGGAGTACTACAGATACGCAGTATTTT CSARTSGSTTDTQYF
TRBJ2-3 many TRBV28 - TGTGCCAGCAGCCTAACTATTTACACAGATACGCAGTATTTT CASSLTIYTDTQYF
TRBJ1-1 few TRBV5-1 - TGCGCCAGCAGCTTGGTTTCAGGGGCGGACACTGAAGCTTTCTTT CASSLVSGADTEAFF
TRBJ1-1 few TRBV10-3 - TGTGCCATCAGTGAAGGACAAGCCACGAACACTGAAGCTTTCTTT CAISEGQATNTEAFF
TRBJ1-2 few TRBV28 - TGTGCCAGCAGTTTTCGAATGTCGGACGCCCCCTTTTCTAACTATGGCTACACCTTC CASSFRMSDAPFSNYGYTF
TRBJ2-7 many TRBV12-3/TRBV12-4 - TGTGCCAGCAGCTTTGGCGGCTCCTACGAGCAGTACTTC CASSFGGSYEQYF
TRBJ2-7 many TRBV3-1 TRBD1 TGTGCCAGCAGCCCCCGCGGACAGGGGAACTACGAGCAGTACTTC CASSPRGQGNYEQYF
TRBJ2-7 many TRBV20-1 - TGCAGTGCTAGATCCCCGCTAACCTACGAGCAGTACTTC CSARSPLTYEQYF
TRBJ2-7 - TRBV4-3 TRBD2 TGCGCCAGCAGCCAAGACCTAGCGGGAGGCTACGAGCAGTACTTC CASSQDLAGGYEQYF
TRBJ2-1 few TRBV5-4 - TGTGCCAGCAGCTTCGCGGAGGGGGCAATCAATGAGCAGTTCTTC CASSFAEGAINEQFF
TRBJ2-5 - TRBV20-1 TRBD1 TGCAGTGCTAGAGATTGGGGGACAGGCCGCTGGGAGACCCAGTACTTC CSARDWGTGRWETQYF
TRBJ1-1 - TRBV20-1 - TGCAGCTCAAACGGATTGAACACTGAAGCTTTCTTT CSSNGLNTEAFF
TRBJ1-5 many TRBV3-1 - TGTGCCAGCAGCCGCTCTGGGGGGTCCCGGGATCAGCCCCAGCATTTT CASSRSGGSRDQPQHF
TRBJ1-5 - TRBV15 - TGTGCCACCAGCAATTCCTTCCGGGACCCAAGAAAGCCCCAGCATTTT CATSNSFRDPRKPQHF
TRBJ1-5 - TRBV11-3 - TGTGCCAGCAGCTTAGTGGGGCAATCTAATCAGCCCCAGCATTTT CASSLVGQSNQPQHF
TRBJ1-1 many TRBV20-1 TRBD1 TGCAGTGCGGAGGACAGGGCTTACACTGAAGCTTTCTTT CSAEDRAYTEAFF
TRBJ1-1 - TRBV6-1 - TGTGCCAGCAGTGAGAAGGGAAGGGTCACTGAAGCTTTCTTT CASSEKGRVTEAFF
TRBJ1-5 few TRBV19 - TGTGCCAGTAGGAGGGAGGGGTTCGGCAATCAGCCCCAGCATTTT CASRREGFGNQPQHF
TRBJ2-5 few TRBV7-6 - TGTGCCCGGAGGGGATGCCAAGAGACCCAGTACTTC CARRGCQETQYF
TRBJ2-3 many TRBV28 - TGTGCCAGCAGTTCAGTAGTGCCAGATACGCAGTATTTT CASSSVVPDTQYF
TRBJ2-7 many TRBV7-2 - TGTGCCAGCAGCCCTGCTCAGGTACCGGGATACGAGCAGTACTTC CASSPAQVPGYEQYF